This TCR beta chain stems from a study of blood T cell repertoires in COVID-19. Study details: The United States, Italy and Spain were the sources of the acute and convalescent COVID-19 samples. The analysed material was cDNA or gDNA that came from T cells, B-cell-depleted T cells, or PBMCs.

Germline V gene lookup returns CDR1 WSHSY and CDR2 SAAADI. With 7 bases removed from V and 0 bases from J, the gap between germline ends came to 9 bases. The CDR3 sequence is 13 residues long. Original processing methods: Counts of nucleated cells, estimated from reference gene primer amplification, were obtained. Data came from immunoSEQ multiplex PCR; TCRdb stores just in-frame clones and leaves some out. For V, J and clone size, that table is used; D and trimming come from the DNA. Of under 250,000 clones in the sample, 86% were seen once. Followed longitudinally, the Seattle patients had been enrolled during active infection.

V is TRBV10-2 and J is TRBJ1-2, with D unresolved. The TCR sequence derives from a woman of 80 years or more with COVID-19, enrolled during active disease. The sequenced material came from peripheral blood. The CDR3 nucleotides are TGCGCCAGCAATGCCGACACTAACTATGGCTACACCTTC. The encoded protein is CASNADTNYGYTF.